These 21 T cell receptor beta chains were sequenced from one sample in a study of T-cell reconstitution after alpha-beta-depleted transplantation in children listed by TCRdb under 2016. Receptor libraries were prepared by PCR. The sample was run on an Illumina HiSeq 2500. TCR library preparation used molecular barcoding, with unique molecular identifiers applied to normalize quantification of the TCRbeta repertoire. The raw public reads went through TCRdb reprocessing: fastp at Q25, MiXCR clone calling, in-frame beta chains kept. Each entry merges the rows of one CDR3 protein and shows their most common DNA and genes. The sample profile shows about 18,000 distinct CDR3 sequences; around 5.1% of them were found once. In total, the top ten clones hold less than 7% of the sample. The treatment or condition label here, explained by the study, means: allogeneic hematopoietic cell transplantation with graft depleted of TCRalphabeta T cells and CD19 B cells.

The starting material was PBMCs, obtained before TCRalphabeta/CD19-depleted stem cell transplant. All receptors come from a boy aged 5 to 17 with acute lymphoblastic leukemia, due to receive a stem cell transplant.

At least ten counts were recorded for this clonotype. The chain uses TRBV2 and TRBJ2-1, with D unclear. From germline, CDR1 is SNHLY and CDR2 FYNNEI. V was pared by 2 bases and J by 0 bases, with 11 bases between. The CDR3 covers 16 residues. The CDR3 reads CASSEQVITSYNEQFF. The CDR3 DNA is TGTGCCAGCAGTGAACAGGTAATTACCTCCTACAATGAGCAGTTCTTC.

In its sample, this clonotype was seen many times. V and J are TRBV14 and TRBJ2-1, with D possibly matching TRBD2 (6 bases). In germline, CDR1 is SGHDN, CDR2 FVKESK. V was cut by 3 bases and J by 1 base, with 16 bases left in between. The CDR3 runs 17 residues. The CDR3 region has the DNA TGTGCCAGCAGCCACTACAGCGGCGGGGTATCCTACAATGAGCAGTTCTTC. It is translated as CASSHYSGGVSYNEQFF.

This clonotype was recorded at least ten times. CDR3 nucleotide sequence: TGTGCCAGCAGTTATCAACCGACAGGAGGGTACCAAGAGACCCAGTACTTC. It encodes CASSYQPTGGYQETQYF. The J gene is TRBJ2-5, the V gene TRBV7-6, with D possibly called TRBD1 or TRBD2 (6 bases each). There are 17 residues in the CDR3. With 6 bases removed from V and 0 bases from J, the gap between germline ends came to 20 bases. The V gene's germline CDR1 is SGHVS and CDR2 FNYEAQ.

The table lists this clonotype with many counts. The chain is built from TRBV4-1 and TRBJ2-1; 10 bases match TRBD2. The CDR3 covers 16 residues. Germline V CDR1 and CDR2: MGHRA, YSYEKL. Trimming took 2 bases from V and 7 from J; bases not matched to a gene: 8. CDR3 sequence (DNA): TGCGCCAGCAGCCAAAGAGTTCTAGCGGGGGAGAATGAGCAGTTCTTC. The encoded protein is CASSQRVLAGENEQFF.

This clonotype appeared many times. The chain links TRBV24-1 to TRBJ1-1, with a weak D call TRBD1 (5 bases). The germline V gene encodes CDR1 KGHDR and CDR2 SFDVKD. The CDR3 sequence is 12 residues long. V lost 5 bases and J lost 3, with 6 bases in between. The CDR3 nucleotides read TGTGCCACCAGTGTGGGGGACACTGAAGCTTTCTTT. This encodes CATSVGDTEAFF.

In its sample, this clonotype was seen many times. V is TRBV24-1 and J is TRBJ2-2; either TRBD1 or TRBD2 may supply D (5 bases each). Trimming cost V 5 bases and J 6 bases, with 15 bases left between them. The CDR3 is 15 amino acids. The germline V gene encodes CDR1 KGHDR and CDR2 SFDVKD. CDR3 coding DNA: TGTGCCACCAGTGTGAAGGGGTGGGGAGCCGGGGAGCTGTTTTTT. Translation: CATSVKGWGAGELFF.

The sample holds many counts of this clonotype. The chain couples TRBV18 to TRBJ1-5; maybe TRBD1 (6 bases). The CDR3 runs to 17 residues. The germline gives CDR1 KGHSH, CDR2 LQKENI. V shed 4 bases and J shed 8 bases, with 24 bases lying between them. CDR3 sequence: CASSRGSGGRSFEPQHF. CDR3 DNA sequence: TGTGCCAGCTCACGAGGGTCCGGGGGCCGTTCGTTTGAGCCCCAGCATTTT.

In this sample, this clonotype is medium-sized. The CDR3 sequence is CASSLTGGETQYF. CDR3 bases: TGCGCCAGCAGCCTAACAGGAGGGGAGACCCAGTACTTC. V and J are TRBV5-1 and TRBJ2-5; D is perhaps TRBD2 (6 bases). V gave up 4 bases and J gave up 5 bases, with 12 bases separating them. The germline V gene has CDR1 SGHRS and CDR2 YFSETQ. This CDR3 region has 13 residues.

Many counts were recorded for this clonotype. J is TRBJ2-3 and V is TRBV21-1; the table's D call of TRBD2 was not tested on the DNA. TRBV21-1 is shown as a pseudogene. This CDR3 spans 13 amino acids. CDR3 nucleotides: TGTGCCAGCAGCACTGGGGAGTCCGATACGCAGTATTTT. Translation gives CASSTGESDTQYF.

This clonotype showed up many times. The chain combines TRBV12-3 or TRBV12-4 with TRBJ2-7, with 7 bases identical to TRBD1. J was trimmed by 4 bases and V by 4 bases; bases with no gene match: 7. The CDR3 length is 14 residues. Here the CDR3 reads CASSSLTGKYEQYF. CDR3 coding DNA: TGTGCCAGCAGTTCCCTGACAGGGAAGTACGAGCAGTACTTC.

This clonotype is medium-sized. The CDR3 DNA follows: TGTGCCAGCAGCCGCGGGACTAGCGGGGCTACCTACGAGCAGTACTTC. It is translated as CASSRGTSGATYEQYF. The chain carries TRBV12-3 or TRBV12-4 and TRBJ2-7; 13 nucleotides match TRBD2. The length of the CDR3 is 16 residues. The V and J ends lost 6 bases and 2 bases, in that order; junction bases with no gene match: 7.

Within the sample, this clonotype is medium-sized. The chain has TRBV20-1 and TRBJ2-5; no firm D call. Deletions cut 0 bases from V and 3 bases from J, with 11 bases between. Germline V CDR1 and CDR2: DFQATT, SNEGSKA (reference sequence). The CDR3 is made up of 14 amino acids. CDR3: CSARDNTHKETQYF. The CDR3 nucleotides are TGCAGTGCTAGAGATAATACCCACAAAGAGACCCAGTACTTC.

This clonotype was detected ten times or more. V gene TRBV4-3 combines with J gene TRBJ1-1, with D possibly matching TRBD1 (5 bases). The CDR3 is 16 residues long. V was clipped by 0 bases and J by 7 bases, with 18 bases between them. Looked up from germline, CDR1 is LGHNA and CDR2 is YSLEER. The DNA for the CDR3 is TGCGCCAGCAGCCAAGATCATCAGGGATATGGGAGTGAAGCTTTCTTT. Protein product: CASSQDHQGYGSEAFF.

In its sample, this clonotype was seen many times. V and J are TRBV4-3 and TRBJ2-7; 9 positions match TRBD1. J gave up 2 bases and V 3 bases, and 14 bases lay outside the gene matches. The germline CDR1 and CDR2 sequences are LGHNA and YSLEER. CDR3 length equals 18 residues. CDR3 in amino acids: CASSHPSTGQGRPYEQYF. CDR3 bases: TGCGCCAGCAGCCATCCATCGACAGGACAGGGGAGACCCTACGAGCAGTACTTC.

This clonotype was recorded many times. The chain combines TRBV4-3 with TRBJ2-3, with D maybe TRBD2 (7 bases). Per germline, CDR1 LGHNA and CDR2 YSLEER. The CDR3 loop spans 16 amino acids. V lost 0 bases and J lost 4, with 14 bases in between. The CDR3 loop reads CASSQDVGGGPDTQYF. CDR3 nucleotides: TGCGCCAGCAGCCAAGATGTCGGCGGGGGCCCAGATACGCAGTATTTT.

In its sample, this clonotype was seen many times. The CDR3 sequence: CASSYKEATSYEQYF. Here the CDR3 DNA reads TGTGCCAGCAGTTACAAGGAGGCCACCTCCTACGAGCAGTACTTC. The V call is TRBV6-5, the J call TRBJ2-7, with TRBD2 as a possible D gene (5 bases). The germline CDR1 and CDR2 sequences are MNHEY and SVGAGI. The CDR3 contains 15 residues. V was cut by 2 bases and J by 0 bases, with 11 bases left in between.

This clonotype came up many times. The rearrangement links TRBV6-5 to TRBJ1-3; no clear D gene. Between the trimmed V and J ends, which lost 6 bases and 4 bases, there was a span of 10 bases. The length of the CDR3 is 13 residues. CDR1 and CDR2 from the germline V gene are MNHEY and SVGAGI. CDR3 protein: CASSLQGGNTIYF. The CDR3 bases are TGTGCCAGCAGCCTACAAGGAGGAAACACCATATATTTT.

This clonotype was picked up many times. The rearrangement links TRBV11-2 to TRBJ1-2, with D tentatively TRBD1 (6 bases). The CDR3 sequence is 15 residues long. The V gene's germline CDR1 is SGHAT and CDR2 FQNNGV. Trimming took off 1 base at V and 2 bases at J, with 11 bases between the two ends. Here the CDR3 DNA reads TGTGCCAGCAGCTTAGGCTGGGACAAAAACTATGGCTACACCTTC. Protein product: CASSLGWDKNYGYTF.

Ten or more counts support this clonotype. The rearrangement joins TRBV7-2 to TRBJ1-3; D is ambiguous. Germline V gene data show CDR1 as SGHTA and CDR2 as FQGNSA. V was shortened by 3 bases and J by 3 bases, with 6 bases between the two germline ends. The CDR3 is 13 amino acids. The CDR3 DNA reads TGTGCCAGCAGCTTTTCGATTGGAAACACCATATATTTT. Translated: CASSFSIGNTIYF. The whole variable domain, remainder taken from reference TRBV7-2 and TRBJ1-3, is GAGVSQSPSNKVTEKGKDVELRCDPISGHTALYWYRQSLGQGLEFLIYFQGNSAPDKSGLPSDRFSAERTGGSVSTLTIQRTQQEDSAVYLCASSFSIGNTIYFGEGSWLTVV.

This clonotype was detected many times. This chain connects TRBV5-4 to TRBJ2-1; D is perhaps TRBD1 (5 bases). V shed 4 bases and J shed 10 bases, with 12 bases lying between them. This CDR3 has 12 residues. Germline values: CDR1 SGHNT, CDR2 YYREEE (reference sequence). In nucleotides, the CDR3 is TGTGCCAGCAGCGGGGCTGGGCGAGAGCAGTTCTTC. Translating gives CASSGAGREQFF. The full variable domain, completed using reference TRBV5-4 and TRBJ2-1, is ETGVTQSPTHLIKTRGQQVTLRCSSQSGHNTVSWYQQALGQGPQFIFQYYREEENGRGNFPPRFSGLQFPNYSSELNVNALELDDSALYLCASSGAGREQFFGPGTRLTVL.

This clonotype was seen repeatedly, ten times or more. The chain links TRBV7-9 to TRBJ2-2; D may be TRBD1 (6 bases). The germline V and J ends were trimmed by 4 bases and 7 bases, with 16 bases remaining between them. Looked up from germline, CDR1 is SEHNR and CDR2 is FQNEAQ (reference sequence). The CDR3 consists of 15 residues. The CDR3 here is CASSSLRQVHGELFF. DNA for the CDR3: TGTGCCAGCAGCTCACTTCGACAGGTCCACGGGGAGCTGTTTTTT.